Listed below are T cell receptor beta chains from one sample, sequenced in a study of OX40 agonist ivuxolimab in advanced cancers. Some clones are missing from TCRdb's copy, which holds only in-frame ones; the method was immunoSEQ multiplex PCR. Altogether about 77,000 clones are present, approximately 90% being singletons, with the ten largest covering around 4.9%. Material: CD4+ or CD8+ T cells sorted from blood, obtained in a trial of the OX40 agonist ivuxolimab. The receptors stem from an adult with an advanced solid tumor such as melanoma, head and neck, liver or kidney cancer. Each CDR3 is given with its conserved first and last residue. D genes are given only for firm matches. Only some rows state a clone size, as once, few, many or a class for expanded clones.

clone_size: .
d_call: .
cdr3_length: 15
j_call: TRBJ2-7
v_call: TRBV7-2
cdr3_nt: TGTGCCAGCAGCTTTATACCTTTCCCCCGCTACGAGCAGTACTTC
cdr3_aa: CASSFIPFPRYEQYF

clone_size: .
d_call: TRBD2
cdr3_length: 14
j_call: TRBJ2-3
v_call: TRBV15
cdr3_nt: TGTGCCACGACCACCGGGACTAGCGGGAATACGCAGTATTTT
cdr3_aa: CATTTGTSGNTQYF

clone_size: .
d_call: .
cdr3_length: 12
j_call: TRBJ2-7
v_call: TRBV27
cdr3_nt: TGTGCCAGCAGTGGACTTTCCTACGAGCAGTACTTC
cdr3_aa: CASSGLSYEQYF

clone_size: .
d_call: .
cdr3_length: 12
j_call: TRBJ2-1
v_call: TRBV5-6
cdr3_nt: TGTGCCAGCAGCTCCGCGGGCGGGGAGCAGTTCTTC
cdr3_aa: CASSSAGGEQFF

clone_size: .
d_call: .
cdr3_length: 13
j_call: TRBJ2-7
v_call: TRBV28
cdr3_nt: TGTGCCAGCAGTAGGGCCTCTCCCTACGAGCAGTACTTC
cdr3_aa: CASSRASPYEQYF

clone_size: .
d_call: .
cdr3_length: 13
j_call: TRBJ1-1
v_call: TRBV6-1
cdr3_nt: TGTGCCAGCAGGACCTCAGGGTTCACTGAAGCTTTCTTT
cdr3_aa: CASRTSGFTEAFF

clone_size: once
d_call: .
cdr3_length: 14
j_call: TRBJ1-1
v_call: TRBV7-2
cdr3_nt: TGTGCCAGCAGCCGTAAAGTGGGTGACGCTGAAGCTTTCTTT
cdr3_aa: CASSRKVGDAEAFF

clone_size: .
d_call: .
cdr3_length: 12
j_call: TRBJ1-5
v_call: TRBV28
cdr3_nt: TGTGCCAGCAGTTTATTAGGTCAGCCCCAGCATTTT
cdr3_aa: CASSLLGQPQHF

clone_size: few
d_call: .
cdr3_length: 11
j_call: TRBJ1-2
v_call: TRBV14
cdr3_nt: TGTGCCAGCAGCCAATGGGGACGCGAACACTTC
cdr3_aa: CASSQWGREHF

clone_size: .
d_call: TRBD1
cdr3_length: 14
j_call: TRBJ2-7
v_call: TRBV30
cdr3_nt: TGTGCCTGGAGTGTCGGGACAGGGAGGGAAGAGCAGTACTTC
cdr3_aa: CAWSVGTGREEQYF

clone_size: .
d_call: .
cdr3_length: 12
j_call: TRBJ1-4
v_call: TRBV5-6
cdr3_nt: TGTGCCAGCCGGACAGCTAATGAAAAACTGTTTTTT
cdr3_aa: CASRTANEKLFF

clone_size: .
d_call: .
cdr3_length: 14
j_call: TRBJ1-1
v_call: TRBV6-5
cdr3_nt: TGTGCCAGCAGTTGGGGGGGTTCGAACACTGAAGCTTTCTTT
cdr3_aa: CASSWGGSNTEAFF

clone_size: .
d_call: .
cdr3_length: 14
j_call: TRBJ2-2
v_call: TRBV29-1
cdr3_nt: TGCAGCGTTCAAGACGGGGACATCACCGGGGAGCTGTTTTTT
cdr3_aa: CSVQDGDITGELFF